The present entry profiles one TCR beta chain with its context. Its antigen is currently unknown. Using immunoSEQ multiplex PCR, the repertoire was profiled, and TCRdb retains in-frame clones only, with some absent. The profile shows about 78,000 clones, 70% to 90% of them singletons. This CDR3 has 17 amino acids. Germline V lookup: CDR1 MNHEY, CDR2 SMNVEV (reference sequence). Trimming removed 9 bases from V and 0 bases from J, with 21 bases in between. This sample was taken from a study of radiation and T cells in renal cell carcinoma. The sample's time point: blood 4 weeks post-SBRT, at nephrectomy. Treatment reported: 15 Gy SBRT to primary tumor, nephrectomy 4 weeks later. Nephrectomy followed 15 Gy stereotactic body radiation by 4 weeks. Radiation-treated patients gave blood at baseline, week 2 and week 4. Study-wide results and caveats: Top tumor clonotypes rose in blood 2 weeks post-radiation, then contracted. Without pretreatment biopsies, baseline tumor clonotype presence was undetermined.

Source: blood, taken from a patient whose treatment included radiotherapy and nephrectomy. V and J are TRBV27 and TRBJ2-4, with D unclear. This TCR derives from a woman in her sixties or seventies with renal cell carcinoma. The CDR3 DNA reads as TGTGCCAGTCCCGTCCCTGGGGTCTTACTAGCCAAAAACATTCAGTACTTC. Protein sequence: CASPVPGVLLAKNIQYF.